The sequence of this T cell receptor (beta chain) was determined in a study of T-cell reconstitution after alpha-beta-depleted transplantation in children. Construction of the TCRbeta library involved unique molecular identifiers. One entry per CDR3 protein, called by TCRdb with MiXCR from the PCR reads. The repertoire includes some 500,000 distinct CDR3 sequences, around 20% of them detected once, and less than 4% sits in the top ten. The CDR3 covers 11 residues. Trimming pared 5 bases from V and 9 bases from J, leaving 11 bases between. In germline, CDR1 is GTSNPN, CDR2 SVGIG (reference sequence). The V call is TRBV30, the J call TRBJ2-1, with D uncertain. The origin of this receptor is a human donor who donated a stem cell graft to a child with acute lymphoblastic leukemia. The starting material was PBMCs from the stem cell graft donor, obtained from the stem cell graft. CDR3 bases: TGTGCCTGGGCCGACTGGAGTGAGCAGTTCTTC. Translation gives CAWADWSEQFF.